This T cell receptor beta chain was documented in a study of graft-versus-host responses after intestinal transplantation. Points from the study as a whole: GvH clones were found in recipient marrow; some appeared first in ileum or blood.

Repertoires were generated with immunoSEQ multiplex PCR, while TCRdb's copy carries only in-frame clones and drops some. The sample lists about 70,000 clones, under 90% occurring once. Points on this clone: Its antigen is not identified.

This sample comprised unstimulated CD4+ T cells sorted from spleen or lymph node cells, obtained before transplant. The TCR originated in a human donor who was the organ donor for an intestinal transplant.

CDR3 nucleotide sequence: TGTGCCAGCAGCAACTTGCAGGACTTTCAGCCCCAGCATTTT. Protein: CASSNLQDFQPQHF. J is TRBJ1-5 and V is TRBV5-8; D is uncertain. Deletions cut 4 bases from V and 6 bases from J, with 14 bases between. The CDR3 runs to 14 residues. Germline CDR1 reads SGHTS; CDR2 reads YDEGEE.